The 23 T cell receptor beta chains presented below share a single source sample, sequenced in a study of blood T cell repertoires in COVID-19. The repertoire was sequenced with immunoSEQ multiplex PCR; TCRdb's copy has only in-frame clones and lacks some. This sample yields 230,000 or so clones, of which about 83% are seen a single time; around 7.9% belongs to the top ten. Sequenced material: peripheral blood. The receptors were gathered from a man aged 40-55 years with active or convalescent COVID-19.

The V and J genes are TRBV5-6 and TRBJ1-4, with a tentative D call TRBD1 (5 bases). This CDR3 has 14 amino acids. V was shortened by 4 bases and J by 8 bases, with 15 bases between the two germline ends. Germline CDR1 SGHDT, CDR2 YYEEEE. The CDR3 reads CASSPVGAREKLFF. The CDR3 nucleotides read TGTGCCAGCAGCCCCGTTGGGGCGCGGGAAAAACTGTTTTTT.

The genes are TRBV29-1 and TRBJ1-2; 9 nucleotides agree with TRBD1. Germline CDR1 is SQVTM and CDR2 is ANQGSEA. After removal of 7 bases from V and 5 bases from J, the junction contained 8 bases not matched to a gene. This CDR3 comprises 13 residues. The DNA of the CDR3 is TGCAGCGCCATGGGACAGGGCTTTTATGGCTACACCTTC. Translated: CSAMGQGFYGYTF.

This clone was found once. The chain uses TRBV24-1 and TRBJ2-5; 9 positions agree with TRBD2. The trim removed 4 bases at V and 2 bases at J, leaving 10 bases unmatched. Looked up from germline, CDR1 is KGHDR and CDR2 is SFDVKD. The CDR3 is 17 residues long. CDR3 sequence (DNA): TGTGCCACCAGTGACCCCGGGGTAGCGGGGGCACAAGAGACCCAGTACTTC. This translates into CATSDPGVAGAQETQYF.

The chain uses TRBV19 and TRBJ1-6, with 10 bases lining up with TRBD1. V dropped 6 bases and J dropped 8; count of bases not matched to a gene: 10. The CDR3 spans 16 residues. Germline V gene lookup returns CDR1 LNHDA and CDR2 SQIVND (reference sequence). CDR3 nucleotide sequence: TGTGCCAGTAGCAAAACGGGACAGGGGAGAGATTCACCCCTCCACTTT. Translating it yields CASSKTGQGRDSPLHF. The variable domain in full, with the rest retrieved from reference TRBV19 and TRBJ1-6, is DGGITQSPKYLFRKEGQNVTLSCEQNLNHDAMYWYRQDPGQGLRLIYYSQIVNDFQKGDIAEGYSVSREKKESFPLTVTSAQKNPTAFYLCASSKTGQGRDSPLHFGNGTRLTVT.

This clone showed up just a few times. V is TRBV3-1 (or the pseudogene TRBV3-2) and J is TRBJ1-6; 8 nucleotides agree with TRBD1. Germline CDR1 reads LGHDT; CDR2 reads YNNKEL (reference sequence). V shed 1 base, J shed 9 bases, and the junction held 8 bases outside the gene matches. CDR3 length: 16 residues. This CDR3 reads CASSQGTGRSSSPLHF. CDR3 nucleotides: TGTGCCAGCAGCCAAGGGACAGGGAGGTCAAGTTCACCCCTCCACTTT.

The chain couples TRBV18 to TRBJ2-1; 10 nucleotides line up with TRBD1. In germline, CDR1 is KGHSH, CDR2 LQKENI. V lost 4 bases to trimming and J lost 4 bases; unmatched junction nucleotides: 7. This CDR3 has 16 amino acids. This CDR3 is CASSRSRDRGYNEQFF. Here the CDR3 DNA reads TGTGCCAGCTCACGATCCCGGGACAGGGGATACAATGAGCAGTTCTTC.

The V and J genes are TRBV5-1 and TRBJ2-5; TRBD2 might be the D (6 bases). Germline lookup yields CDR1 SGHRS and CDR2 YFSETQ. The CDR3 extends over 15 amino acids. Trimming removed 1 base at V and 0 bases at J, with 10 bases between. CDR3 in amino acids: CASSLKGDYQETQYF. For the CDR3, the DNA is TGCGCCAGCAGCTTGAAAGGGGACTACCAAGAGACCCAGTACTTC.

The rearrangement joins TRBV30 to TRBJ2-6; D is unresolved. The germline V gene encodes CDR1 GTSNPN and CDR2 SVGIG (reference sequence). This CDR3 has 14 amino acids. The germline V and J ends were trimmed by 4 bases and 0 bases, with 7 bases remaining between them. The CDR3 loop is CAWIPSSGANVLTF. CDR3 nucleotide sequence: TGTGCCTGGATACCCAGCTCTGGGGCCAACGTCCTGACTTTC.

The V and J genes are TRBV3-1 (or the pseudogene TRBV3-2) and TRBJ2-4; possible D gene TRBD2, 7 bases. Germline CDR1 reads LGHDT; CDR2 reads YNNKEL (reference sequence). This CDR3 has 16 residues. Trimming took off 1 base at V and 4 bases at J, with 14 bases between the two ends. The DNA for the CDR3 is TGTGCCAGCAGCCAAGTGGGGGGGGCGGATAAAAACATTCAGTACTTC. Translating gives CASSQVGGADKNIQYF.

This clone appeared once. This chain connects TRBV28 to TRBJ1-3; TRBD1 agrees at 9 bases. The CDR3 extends over 14 amino acids. V gave up 7 bases and J gave up 5 bases; unmatched junction bases: 6. Per germline, CDR1 MDHEN and CDR2 SYDVKM. In nucleotides, the CDR3 is TGTGCCAGCAACCTACAGGGGGCGCGAAACACCATATATTTT. Translating gives CASNLQGARNTIYF. Filled out from reference TRBV28 and TRBJ1-3, the complete variable domain reads DVKVTQSSRYLVKRTGEKVFLECVQDMDHENMFWYRQDPGLGLRLIYFSYDVKMKEKGDIPEGYSVSREKKERFSLILESASTNQTSMYLCASNLQGARNTIYFGEGSWLTVV.

This chain joins TRBV2 and TRBJ1-1; TRBD1 is a possible D gene (5 bases). Germline values: CDR1 SNHLY, CDR2 FYNNEI. Trimming took off 4 bases at V and 1 base at J, with 7 bases between the two ends. This CDR3 region has 13 residues. CDR3 sequence reads: CASSGQTNTEAFF. Here the CDR3 DNA reads TGTGCCAGCAGTGGACAGACGAACACTGAAGCTTTCTTT.

This clone was seen just once. In DNA, the CDR3 is TGTGCCAGCAGCGGGACAGGGGGAGGACGAACTGAAGCTTTCTTT. It translates to CASSGTGGGRTEAFF. V and J are TRBV6-5 and TRBJ1-1, with 11 bases aligning to TRBD1. The CDR3 is 15 amino acids. V trimming: 6 bases; J trimming: 5 bases; junction bases outside the gene matches: 8. Germline CDR1 is MNHEY and CDR2 is SVGAGI.

The chain has TRBV7-3 and TRBJ2-3; 9 nucleotides line up with TRBD2. Germline V gene sequence: CDR1 SGHTA, CDR2 FQGTGA. The V segment lost 4 bases and the J segment 1 base; nucleotides outside the gene matches: 3. The CDR3 totals 15 residues. Written as DNA, the CDR3 is TGTGCCAGCAGCTCAAGACTAGCGGGCACAGATACGCAGTATTTT. The encoded protein is CASSSRLAGTDTQYF.

This sequence joins TRBV12-3 or TRBV12-4 and TRBJ2-7, with 7 bases matching TRBD1. The V gene end was trimmed by 5 bases and the J gene end by 4 bases; junction bases not matched to a gene: 5. The CDR3 spans 13 residues. The CDR3, as DNA: TGTGCCAGCAGTCCCACAGGGGTGTACGAGCAGTACTTC. This translates into CASSPTGVYEQYF.

The chain recombines TRBV30 with TRBJ1-1, with 7 bases that match TRBD1. Per the germline V gene, CDR1 is GTSNPN and CDR2 is SVGIG (reference sequence). The junction had 6 bases not matched to a gene; V was cut back by 1 base and J by 4 bases. The CDR3 contains 14 residues. CDR3 residues: CAWSEGGGRTEAFF. The CDR3 DNA reads as TGTGCCTGGAGTGAAGGGGGCGGTCGCACTGAAGCTTTCTTT.

The rearrangement uses TRBV11-3 and TRBJ1-6; D gene ambiguous. This CDR3 comprises 14 residues. The germline V gene encodes CDR1 SGHNT and CDR2 YENEEA. Trimming took off 1 base at V and 6 bases at J, with 7 bases between the two ends. The CDR3 here is CASSLAQTNSPLHF. The DNA of the CDR3 is TGTGCCAGCAGCTTAGCACAGACTAATTCACCCCTCCACTTT.

This sequence joins TRBV6-5 and TRBJ1-1; TRBD1 is a possible D gene (6 bases). Looked up from germline, CDR1 is MNHEY and CDR2 is SVGAGI. The V end was cut by 7 bases, the J end by 6 bases, with 15 bases between. CDR3 length: 13 amino acids. The CDR3 nucleotides are TGTGCCAGCAACGGGGGGGCAGGCCCTGAAGCTTTCTTT. Its protein product is CASNGGAGPEAFF.

The genes are TRBV2 and TRBJ1-4, with 7 bases aligning to TRBD1. This CDR3 has 12 amino acids. CDR1 SNHLY and CDR2 FYNNEI come from the germline V gene. V lost 6 bases, J lost 6 bases, and 1 base stayed unmatched. Written as DNA, the CDR3 is TGTGCCAGCAGCGGGACAGATGAAAAACTGTTTTTT. This codes for CASSGTDEKLFF.

Worth noting for this clone: Additional DNA sequences in this sample encode the identical CDR3. This chain links TRBV30 with TRBJ1-5; D is undetermined. The V end was cut by 0 bases, the J end by 2 bases, with 8 bases between. Germline CDR1 and CDR2: GTSNPN and SVGIG (reference sequence). This CDR3 has 14 residues. This chain's CDR3 is CAWSVRGGNQPQHF. The CDR3 nucleotides are TGTGCCTGGAGTGTACGCGGTGGCAATCAGCCCCAGCATTTT.

This chain links TRBV6-5 with TRBJ1-3, with 8 nucleotides matching TRBD1. V lost 6 bases, J lost 5 bases, and 6 bases stayed unmatched. This CDR3 has 14 residues. CDR1 is MNHEY and CDR2 is SVGAGI in the germline V gene. The CDR3 bases are TGTGCCAGCAGGCCCGGACAGGGTAGAAACACCATATATTTT. Protein: CASRPGQGRNTIYF.

The CDR3 DNA sequence: TGTGCCAGTAGTATGACTAGCGGGGGGGCAACTGAGCAGTTCTTC. Its protein product is CASSMTSGGATEQFF. The rearrangement links TRBV19 to TRBJ2-1; 14 positions agree with TRBD2. The CDR3 is 15 amino acids. The V and J ends lost 3 bases and 9 bases, in that order; junction bases with no gene match: 4. Germline CDR1 reads LNHDA; CDR2 reads SQIVND (reference sequence).

The chain has TRBV3-1 (or the pseudogene TRBV3-2) and TRBJ1-6; 11 bases fit TRBD1. The germline gives CDR1 LGHDT, CDR2 YNNKEL (reference sequence). The CDR3 sequence is 14 residues long. With 5 bases clipped from V and 9 bases from J, the junction kept 3 bases outside the gene matches. DNA for the CDR3: TGTGCCAGCAGCGGGACAGGGGGATTTTCACCCCTCCACTTT. It is translated as CASSGTGGFSPLHF.

The rearrangement joins TRBV4-1 to TRBJ1-3; D unclear. The ends were cut back, 0 bases at V and 6 bases at J, with 9 bases in the middle. The CDR3 covers 14 residues. Germline V gene lookup returns CDR1 MGHRA and CDR2 YSYEKL. The CDR3 DNA follows: TGCGCCAGCAGCCAAGATCTCGGGGAAAACACCATATATTTT. Amino acid sequence: CASSQDLGENTIYF.